The 25 T cell receptor beta chains in this list originate from one sample, sequenced in a study of OX40 agonist ivuxolimab in advanced cancers. Only in-frame clones appear in the TCRdb table, and some are missing; sequencing was by immunoSEQ multiplex PCR. The sample yields 70,000 or so clones, 80% to 85% seen once. The material was CD4+ or CD8+ T cells sorted from blood, obtained in a trial of the OX40 agonist ivuxolimab. These receptors came from an adult with an advanced solid tumor such as melanoma, head and neck, liver or kidney cancer.

The chain combines TRBV27 with TRBJ1-3; D unresolved. The V end was cut by 2 bases, the J end by 0 bases, with 8 bases between. This CDR3 spans 15 amino acids. The germline gives CDR1 MNHEY, CDR2 SMNVEV (reference sequence). CDR3 in amino acids: CASSLGGNSGNTIYF. CDR3 coding DNA: TGTGCCAGCAGTTTAGGAGGAAACTCTGGAAACACCATATATTTT.

The chain carries TRBV5-1 and TRBJ2-2; 7 nucleotides line up with TRBD1. V shed 4 bases, J shed 4 bases, and the junction held 4 bases outside the gene matches. The CDR3 spans 14 residues. Germline CDR1 is SGHRS and CDR2 is YFSETQ. The CDR3: CASSPGQTTGELFF. The DNA for the CDR3 is TGCGCCAGCAGCCCGGGACAGACCACCGGGGAGCTGTTTTTT.

This sequence joins TRBV6-1 and TRBJ1-2, with 7 bases that match TRBD1. V shed 6 bases, J shed 0 bases, and the junction held 7 bases outside the gene matches. Germline V gene lookup returns CDR1 MNHNS and CDR2 SASEGT. This CDR3 is 15 amino acids long. The CDR3 coding sequence is TGTGCCAGCAGGCGGGACAGACTAACTAACTATGGCTACACCTTC. It yields the protein CASRRDRLTNYGYTF.

The V gene is TRBV5-8, the J gene TRBJ1-2, with TRBD1 as a possible D gene (5 bases). Germline CDR1 and CDR2: SGHTS and YDEGEE. With 4 bases removed from V and 8 bases from J, the gap between germline ends came to 12 bases. The CDR3 totals 12 residues. CDR3 amino acids: CASSLRWGGYTF. CDR3 DNA: TGTGCCAGCAGCCTGAGGTGGGGCGGCTACACCTTC.

The rearrangement uses TRBV7-2 and TRBJ2-7; a possible D gene is TRBD2 (5 bases). CDR3 length: 15 amino acids. Germline lookup yields CDR1 SGHTA and CDR2 FQGNSA. Trimming left V 7 bases short and J 1 base short, with 17 bases between. The CDR3 sequence: CASTTLDLGSYEQYF. DNA of the CDR3: TGTGCCAGCACCACCTTGGACTTGGGTTCCTACGAGCAGTACTTC.

V gene TRBV4-1 combines with J gene TRBJ2-3; TRBD2 is a possible D gene (5 bases). V shed 2 bases and J shed 6 bases, with 18 bases lying between them. The germline V gene has CDR1 MGHRA and CDR2 YSYEKL. The CDR3 length is 16 residues. The CDR3 DNA sequence: TGCGCCAGCAGCCAAATCGGGGTGCGGCGCGTTGATACGCAGTATTTT. It specifies CASSQIGVRRVDTQYF.

This chain connects TRBV2 to TRBJ2-5; D is unclear. This CDR3 has 12 amino acids. Trimming cost V 2 bases and J 5 bases, with 6 bases left between them. Looked up from germline, CDR1 is SNHLY and CDR2 is FYNNEI. CDR3 sequence reads: CASSELGETQYF. The CDR3 DNA reads as TGTGCCAGCAGTGAATTAGGGGAGACCCAGTACTTC.

The chain has TRBV5-1 and TRBJ1-3, with TRBD1 matching over 8 bases. This CDR3 contains 14 residues. V lost 4 bases to trimming and J lost 7 bases; unmatched junction nucleotides: 7. Germline CDR1 SGHRS, CDR2 YFSETQ. The CDR3 reads CASSPSTGDNTIYF. The CDR3 DNA is TGCGCCAGCAGCCCGTCGACAGGGGACAACACCATATATTTT.

Remarks on this clone: Within the sample, other DNA sequences also encode this same CDR3. The chain links TRBV30 to TRBJ1-5; 9 nucleotides agree with TRBD1. With 4 bases clipped from V and 7 bases from J, the junction kept 5 bases outside the gene matches. This CDR3 is built from 13 residues. Looked up from germline, CDR1 is GTSNPN and CDR2 is SVGIG (reference sequence). The CDR3 reads CAWKGQGHQPQHF. The CDR3 DNA reads TGTGCCTGGAAGGGACAGGGTCACCAGCCCCAGCATTTT.

This chain connects TRBV7-8 to TRBJ1-1; no definite D call. This CDR3 has 14 residues. Trimming stripped 1 base from V and 1 base from J, with 7 bases between. Germline V gene lookup returns CDR1 SGHVS and CDR2 FQNEAQ. The CDR3 here is CASSLVGRNTEAFF. DNA for the CDR3: TGTGCCAGCAGCTTAGTCGGGAGGAACACTGAAGCTTTCTTT.

The chain carries TRBV2 and TRBJ2-2; D gene ambiguous. Germline V lookup: CDR1 SNHLY, CDR2 FYNNEI. Trimming took 4 bases from V and 0 from J, leaving 9 bases between them. The CDR3 has 15 residues. CDR3 sequence reads: CASSVSRPNTGELFF. CDR3 bases: TGTGCCAGCAGTGTGAGCCGCCCGAACACCGGGGAGCTGTTTTTT.

The chain joins TRBV19 to TRBJ1-3; 7 nucleotides line up with TRBD1. Germline values: CDR1 LNHDA, CDR2 SQIVND (reference sequence). The CDR3 totals 17 residues. J lost 0 bases, V lost 4 bases, and 9 bases had no gene match. Here the CDR3 DNA reads TGTGCCAGTAGTACTTCAAGGACAGGCAACTCTGGAAACACCATATATTTT. The encoded protein is CASSTSRTGNSGNTIYF. The whole variable domain, filled in from reference TRBV19 and TRBJ1-3, reads DGGITQSPKYLFRKEGQNVTLSCEQNLNHDAMYWYRQDPGQGLRLIYYSQIVNDFQKGDIAEGYSVSREKKESFPLTVTSAQKNPTAFYLCASSTSRTGNSGNTIYFGEGSWLTVV.

This clone has just one count. J is TRBJ2-7 and V is TRBV5-1, with D possibly being TRBD2 (6 bases). V lost 3 bases to trimming and J lost 6 bases, with 13 bases between them. Germline-derived CDR1 and CDR2 are SGHRS and YFSETQ. This CDR3 comprises 13 residues. CDR3 region: CASSSPGAPEQYF. The CDR3 DNA sequence: TGCGCCAGCAGCTCTCCGGGAGCCCCCGAGCAGTACTTC.

The count of this clone is one. CDR3 nucleotide sequence: TGTGCCAGCAGCGTAGCCCCCCGACTAGCGGCCCACGAGCAGTACTTC. This encodes CASSVAPRLAAHEQYF. The gene calls are TRBV9 and TRBJ2-7, with 9 bases that match TRBD2. V shed 0 bases, J shed 5 bases, and the junction held 9 bases outside the gene matches. CDR1 is SGDLS and CDR2 is YYNGEE in the germline V gene. The length of the CDR3 is 16 residues.

This clone has more than one count but fewer than ten. The genes are TRBV28 and TRBJ2-7, with a tentative D call TRBD2 (6 bases). The CDR3 is made up of 14 amino acids. Germline V gene sequence: CDR1 MDHEN, CDR2 SYDVKM. V gave up 2 bases and J gave up 4 bases, with 12 bases separating them. CDR3 loop: CASSLISGLYEQYF. The CDR3 DNA is TGTGCCAGCAGTTTAATTAGCGGACTTTACGAGCAGTACTTC.

The count of this clone is one. The chain recombines TRBV5-5 with TRBJ2-3; the D gene is possibly TRBD2 (6 bases). Trimming shortened V by 3 bases and J by 0 bases, and 11 bases separated the two germline ends. The CDR3 has 15 residues. Germline CDR1 reads SGHKS; CDR2 reads YYEKEE (reference sequence). CDR3 amino acids: CASSSLAASTDTQYF. The CDR3 nucleotides read TGTGCCAGCAGCTCCTTAGCGGCTAGCACAGATACGCAGTATTTT.

V gene TRBV11-3 combines with J gene TRBJ2-3, with a possible D match to TRBD2 (5 bases). Trimming stripped 3 bases from V and 3 bases from J, with 7 bases between. Germline-derived CDR1 and CDR2 are SGHNT and YENEEA. The CDR3 is 13 amino acids. CDR3: CASSLRVTDTQYF. In DNA form, the CDR3 reads TGTGCCAGCAGCTTGAGGGTAACAGATACGCAGTATTTT. The variable domain in full, with the rest retrieved from reference TRBV11-3 and TRBJ2-3, is EAGVVQSPRYKIIEKKQPVAFWCNPISGHNTLYWYLQNLGQGPELLIRYENEEAVDDSQLPKDRFSAERLKGVDSTLKIQPAELGDSAVYLCASSLRVTDTQYFGPGTRLTVL.

V usage is TRBV30 and J usage is TRBJ2-7, with 7 bases fitting TRBD1. The CDR3 length is 13 residues. V lost 5 bases to trimming and J lost 3 bases; unmatched junction nucleotides: 7. The germline V gene has CDR1 GTSNPN and CDR2 SVGIG (reference sequence). The CDR3 bases are TGTGCCTGGTCCAAGGGACAGCGCTACGAGCAGTACTTC. Translating it yields CAWSKGQRYEQYF.

The chain is built from TRBV6-6 and TRBJ2-2; D possibly corresponds to TRBD1 (6 bases). The CDR3 spans 13 residues. Germline assignment: CDR1 MNHNY and CDR2 SVGAGI (reference sequence). Trimming shortened V by 6 bases and J by 6 bases, and 11 bases separated the two germline ends. The CDR3 DNA reads as TGTGCCAGCAGACCGACAGGTTCCGGGGAGCTGTTTTTT. This sequence encodes CASRPTGSGELFF.

This clone was detected only once. The chain joins TRBV19 to TRBJ2-3, with 9 bases fitting TRBD2. CDR3 length equals 14 residues. The V segment lost 7 bases and the J segment 2 bases; nucleotides outside the gene matches: 4. The germline V gene encodes CDR1 LNHDA and CDR2 SQIVND (reference sequence). The CDR3 spells CASKERGATDTQYF. The CDR3 DNA is TGTGCCAGTAAAGAGCGGGGGGCCACAGATACGCAGTATTTT.

The genes are TRBV5-1 and TRBJ2-3, with D possibly TRBD1 on 5 matching bases. This CDR3 spans 15 amino acids. Germline loops: CDR1 SGHRS, CDR2 YFSETQ. V lost 2 bases to trimming and J lost 1 base, with 11 bases between them. CDR3 DNA sequence: TGCGCCAGCAGCTTTCAGGGCCCCCGCACAGATACGCAGTATTTT. Translation: CASSFQGPRTDTQYF.

V is TRBV2 and J is TRBJ2-5, with D unresolved. CDR1 is SNHLY and CDR2 is FYNNEI in the germline V gene. The CDR3 loop spans 13 amino acids. Trimming took 6 bases from V and 2 from J, leaving 10 bases between them. The CDR3 DNA follows: TGTGCCAGCAGAAGAGACGTACAAGAGACCCAGTACTTC. Encoded protein: CASRRDVQETQYF.

The chain uses TRBV5-4 and TRBJ2-1; 15 nucleotides line up with TRBD2. Germline V gene sequence: CDR1 SGHNT, CDR2 YYREEE (reference sequence). Trimming cost V 5 bases and J 6 bases; bases outside gene matches: 3. CDR3 length: 15 amino acids. The CDR3 bases are TGTGCCAGCAGTTGGACTAGCGGGAGGGTCAATGAGCAGTTCTTC. This codes for CASSWTSGRVNEQFF.

The J gene is TRBJ2-4, the V gene TRBV30; a possible D gene is TRBD2 (7 bases). The length of the CDR3 is 19 residues. The germline V gene encodes CDR1 GTSNPN and CDR2 SVGIG (reference sequence). Trimming left V 2 bases short and J 0 bases short, with 23 bases between. CDR3 nucleotides: TGTGCCTGGAGTTGGCGGGGGCCCTTGGGGGGGCTAGCCAAAAACATTCAGTACTTC. Residues: CAWSWRGPLGGLAKNIQYF.

This clone has ten or more counts. The CDR3 sequence: CASSSLGGEAFF. The DNA of the CDR3 is TGTGCCAGCAGCTCGCTCGGGGGTGAAGCTTTCTTT. The chain joins TRBV7-9 to TRBJ1-1; possible D gene TRBD1, 5 bases. There are 12 residues in the CDR3. V lost 4 bases to trimming and J lost 7 bases, with 10 bases between them. Germline V gene data show CDR1 as SEHNR and CDR2 as FQNEAQ (reference sequence). The complete variable domain, with remaining parts taken from reference TRBV7-9 and TRBJ1-1, reads DTGVSQNPRHKITKRGQNVTFRCDPISEHNRLYWYRQTLGQGPEFLTYFQNEAQLEKSRLLSDRFSAERPKGSFSTLEIQRTEQGDSAMYLCASSSLGGEAFFGQGTRLTVV.